The 17 T cell receptor beta chains given below trace back to one sample, sequenced in a study of T cell changes during pregnancy in multiple sclerosis. Sequencing was performed with immunoSEQ multiplex PCR; in TCRdb, only in-frame clones are kept and a portion is missing. The sample lists approximately 40,000 clones; more than 80% were seen once. The sequencing here drew on CD4+ T cells from peripheral blood mononuclear cells, taken before pregnancy. These receptors originate from a female donor with multiple sclerosis, enrolled in a pregnancy study.

DNA for the CDR3: TGCAGCGTTACTTATACCTTACAGAGGGGGCCCTACGAGCAGTACTTC. As protein: CSVTYTLQRGPYEQYF. This sequence joins TRBV29-1 and TRBJ2-7; TRBD1 agrees at 7 bases. Germline CDR1 is SQVTM and CDR2 is ANQGSEA. After removal of 5 bases from V and 2 bases from J, the junction contained 15 bases not matched to a gene. The CDR3 runs 16 residues.

The rearrangement links TRBV19 to TRBJ2-2, with D possibly matching TRBD1 (6 bases). The CDR3 extends over 14 amino acids. V lost 5 bases and J 4 bases, leaving 11 bases between the germline ends. Germline CDR1 LNHDA, CDR2 SQIVND (reference sequence). The CDR3: CASSRQGSTGELFF. The CDR3, as DNA: TGTGCCAGTAGTCGGCAGGGGAGCACCGGGGAGCTGTTTTTT.

The chain employs TRBV7-9 and TRBJ2-1, with 8 bases lining up with TRBD1. CDR3 length equals 15 residues. Germline assignment: CDR1 SEHNR and CDR2 FQNEAQ (reference sequence). V lost 5 bases and J lost 6; bases outside the gene matches: 9. The CDR3 DNA is TGTGCCAGCAGCACAGGACAGGGACACGGCAATGAGCAGTTCTTC. The encoded protein is CASSTGQGHGNEQFF. Full variable domain (outside the CDR3, taken from reference TRBV7-9 and TRBJ2-1): DTGVSQNPRHKITKRGQNVTFRCDPISEHNRLYWYRQTLGQGPEFLTYFQNEAQLEKSRLLSDRFSAERPKGSFSTLEIQRTEQGDSAMYLCASSTGQGHGNEQFFGPGTRLTVL.

The genes are TRBV4-3 and TRBJ2-3; 11 bases are shared with TRBD2. The CDR3 extends over 18 amino acids. Unmatched junction bases numbered 8, after V lost 1 base and J lost 2 bases. The germline V gene has CDR1 LGHNA and CDR2 YSLEER. The CDR3 coding sequence is TGCGCCAGCAGCCAAGGTTTTAGGACTAGCGGGTTCACAGATACGCAGTATTTT. It specifies CASSQGFRTSGFTDTQYF.

The J gene is TRBJ1-5, the V gene TRBV30; tentative D call: TRBD1 (6 bases). Trimming stripped 4 bases from V and 9 bases from J, with 13 bases between. Germline V CDR1 and CDR2: GTSNPN, SVGIG (reference sequence). This CDR3 spans 12 amino acids. In DNA form, the CDR3 reads TGTGCCTGGACAGGGGACCAGGGGCCCCAGCATTTT. Its protein product is CAWTGDQGPQHF. The complete variable domain, with remaining parts taken from reference TRBV30 and TRBJ1-5, reads SQTIHQWPATLVQPVGSPLSLECTVEGTSNPNLYWYRQAAGRGLQLLFYSVGIGQISSEVPQNLSASRPQDRQFILSSKKLLLSDSGFYLCAWTGDQGPQHFGDGTRLSIL.

The V and J genes are TRBV9 and TRBJ1-5, with D unclear. The germline V gene has CDR1 SGDLS and CDR2 YYNGEE. The CDR3 length is 15 residues. V gave up 0 bases and J gave up 0 bases, with 7 bases separating them. The CDR3 is CASSVGGASNQPQHF. Written as DNA, the CDR3 is TGTGCCAGCAGCGTAGGCGGTGCTAGCAATCAGCCCCAGCATTTT.

This clone was detected once. The gene calls are TRBV25-1 and TRBJ1-1; no definite D call. V was clipped by 2 bases and J by 6 bases, with 10 bases between them. CDR1 is MGHDK, CDR2 SYGVNS, per germline. The CDR3 runs 13 residues. CDR3 in DNA: TGTGCCAGCAGTGAACGGCAGGTGGCTGAAGCTTTCTTT. Residues: CASSERQVAEAFF.

This clone was recorded once. The rearrangement joins TRBV28 to TRBJ1-6; D is possibly TRBD1 (6 bases). The CDR3 has 15 amino acids. Germline V CDR1 and CDR2: MDHEN, SYDVKM. Trimming removed 5 bases at V and 10 bases at J, with 18 bases between. The CDR3 region is CASSQTQVGGSPLHF. CDR3 nucleotide sequence: TGTGCCAGCAGTCAAACTCAAGTTGGGGGCTCACCCCTCCACTTT.

The V gene is TRBV5-5, the J gene TRBJ1-5, with D possibly matching TRBD1 (6 bases). In germline, CDR1 is SGHKS, CDR2 YYEKEE (reference sequence). This CDR3 has 20 residues. V was shortened by 0 bases and J by 0 bases, with 22 bases between the two germline ends. CDR3 region: CASSLVWSGVPLNSNQPQHF. In DNA form, the CDR3 reads TGTGCCAGCAGCTTGGTATGGTCAGGGGTCCCTCTTAATAGCAATCAGCCCCAGCATTTT.

This clone came up once. The chain carries TRBV19 and TRBJ2-1; 10 nucleotides agree with TRBD1. Germline V CDR1 and CDR2: LNHDA, SQIVND (reference sequence). V lost 7 bases to trimming and J lost 9 bases; unmatched junction nucleotides: 6. The CDR3 spans 13 residues. In nucleotides, the CDR3 is TGTGCCAGTAAGACAGGGGGCTCAGGTGAGCAGTTCTTC. It yields the protein CASKTGGSGEQFF.

The CDR3 loop reads CASSDVGQGVTYEQYF. As DNA, the CDR3 is TGTGCCAGCAGTGATGTCGGACAGGGGGTAACCTACGAGCAGTACTTC. V is TRBV2 and J is TRBJ2-7; 10 bases are shared with TRBD1. This CDR3 is built from 16 residues. Germline CDR1 SNHLY, CDR2 FYNNEI. The junction had 7 bases not matched to a gene; V was cut back by 3 bases and J by 2 bases.

The genes are TRBV5-1 and TRBJ1-6; 7 nucleotides align to TRBD1. In germline, CDR1 is SGHRS, CDR2 YFSETQ. The CDR3 has 16 amino acids. The junction had 12 bases not matched to a gene; V was cut back by 3 bases and J by 9 bases. In DNA form, the CDR3 reads TGCGCCAGCAGCTCCGGGGGATCGGCAGGGGGTTCACCCCTCCACTTT. It encodes CASSSGGSAGGSPLHF.

The CDR3 is CASSDTGRGEAFF. DNA for the CDR3: TGTGCCAGCAGTGACACAGGGCGAGGTGAAGCTTTCTTT. This chain connects TRBV25-1 to TRBJ1-1; a possible D gene is TRBD1 (6 bases). V shed 3 bases and J shed 7 bases, with 12 bases lying between them. There are 13 residues in the CDR3. Germline V CDR1 and CDR2: MGHDK, SYGVNS.

The chain has TRBV30 and TRBJ2-3, with 13 positions matching TRBD2. J was trimmed by 8 bases and V by 6 bases; bases with no gene match: 5. This CDR3 has 13 residues. Germline CDR1 and CDR2: GTSNPN and SVGIG (reference sequence). The CDR3 bases are TGTGCCTGTGGACTAGCGGGAGTTGGTACGCAGTATTTT. Its protein is CACGLAGVGTQYF.

This clone occurred once. The chain employs TRBV5-1 and TRBJ1-2; TRBD1 agrees at 9 bases. Trimming took 3 bases from V and 5 from J; bases not matched to a gene: 8. There are 15 residues in the CDR3. The germline V gene encodes CDR1 SGHRS and CDR2 YFSETQ. CDR3 sequence (DNA): TGCGCCAGCAGCTCCCCGACAGGGGGGCTATATGGCTACACCTTC. Encoded protein: CASSSPTGGLYGYTF.

The V and J genes are TRBV11-2 and TRBJ2-6; D gene ambiguous. This CDR3 is built from 13 residues. Germline loops: CDR1 SGHAT, CDR2 FQNNGV. Between the trimmed V and J ends, which lost 1 base and 10 bases, there was a span of 8 bases. CDR3 sequence reads: CASSLVAGNVLTF. Written as DNA, the CDR3 is TGTGCCAGCAGCTTAGTAGCTGGTAACGTCCTGACTTTC.

This chain joins TRBV6-6 and TRBJ2-7, with 11 nucleotides matching TRBD1. J gave up 3 bases and V 2 bases, and 6 bases lay outside the gene matches. Germline CDR1 reads MNHNY; CDR2 reads SVGAGI (reference sequence). The CDR3 has 16 amino acids. CDR3 loop: CASSYATGTGGYEQYF. For the CDR3, the DNA is TGTGCCAGCAGTTACGCCACCGGGACAGGGGGCTACGAGCAGTACTTC.